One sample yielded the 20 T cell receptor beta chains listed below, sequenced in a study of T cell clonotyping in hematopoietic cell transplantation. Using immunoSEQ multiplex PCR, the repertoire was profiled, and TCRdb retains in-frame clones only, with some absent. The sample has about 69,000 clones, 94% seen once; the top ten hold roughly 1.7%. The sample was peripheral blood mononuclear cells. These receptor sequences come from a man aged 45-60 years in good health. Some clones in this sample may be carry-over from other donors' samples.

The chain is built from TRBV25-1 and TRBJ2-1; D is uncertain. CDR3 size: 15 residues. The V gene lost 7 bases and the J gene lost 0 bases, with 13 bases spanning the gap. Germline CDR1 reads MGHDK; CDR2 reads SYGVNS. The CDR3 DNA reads TGTGCCAGCACTCCGTCGGGCAGCTCCTACAATGAGCAGTTCTTC. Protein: CASTPSGSSYNEQFF.

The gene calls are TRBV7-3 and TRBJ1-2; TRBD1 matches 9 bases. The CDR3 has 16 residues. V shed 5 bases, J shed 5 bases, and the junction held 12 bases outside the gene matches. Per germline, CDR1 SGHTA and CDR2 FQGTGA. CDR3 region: CASSPPPGQGRYGYTF. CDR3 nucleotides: TGTGCCAGCAGCCCCCCTCCGGGACAGGGTAGGTATGGCTACACCTTC.

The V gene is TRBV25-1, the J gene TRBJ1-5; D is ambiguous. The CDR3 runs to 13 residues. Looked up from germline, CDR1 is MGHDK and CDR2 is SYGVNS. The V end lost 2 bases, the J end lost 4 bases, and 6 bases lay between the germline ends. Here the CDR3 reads CASSESRNQPQHF. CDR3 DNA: TGTGCCAGCAGTGAAAGCAGGAATCAGCCCCAGCATTTT.

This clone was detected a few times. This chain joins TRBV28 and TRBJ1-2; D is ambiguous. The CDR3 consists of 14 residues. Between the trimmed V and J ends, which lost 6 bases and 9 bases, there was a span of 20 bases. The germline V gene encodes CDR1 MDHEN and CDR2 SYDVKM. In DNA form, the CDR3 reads TGTGCCAGCAGGATGGACGGCTCTATGTCGAGCTACACCTTC. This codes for CASRMDGSMSSYTF.

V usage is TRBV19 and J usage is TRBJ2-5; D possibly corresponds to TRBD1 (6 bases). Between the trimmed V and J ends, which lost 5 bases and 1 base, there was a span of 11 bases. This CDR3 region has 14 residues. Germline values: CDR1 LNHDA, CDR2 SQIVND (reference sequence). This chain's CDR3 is CASSDRWSQETQYF. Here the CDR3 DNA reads TGTGCCAGTAGTGACAGGTGGAGCCAAGAGACCCAGTACTTC. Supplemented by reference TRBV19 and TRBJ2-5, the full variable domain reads DGGITQSPKYLFRKEGQNVTLSCEQNLNHDAMYWYRQDPGQGLRLIYYSQIVNDFQKGDIAEGYSVSREKKESFPLTVTSAQKNPTAFYLCASSDRWSQETQYFGPGTRLLVL.

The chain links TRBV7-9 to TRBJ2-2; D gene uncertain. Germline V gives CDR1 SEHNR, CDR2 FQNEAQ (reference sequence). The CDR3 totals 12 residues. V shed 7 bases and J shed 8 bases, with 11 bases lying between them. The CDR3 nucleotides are TGTGCCAGCACCCCCGGGCTTGGGGAGCTGTTTTTT. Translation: CASTPGLGELFF.

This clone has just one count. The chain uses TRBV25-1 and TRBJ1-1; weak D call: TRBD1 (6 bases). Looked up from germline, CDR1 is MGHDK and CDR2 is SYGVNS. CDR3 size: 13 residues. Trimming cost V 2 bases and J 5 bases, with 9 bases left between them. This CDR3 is CASSEQGRTEAFF. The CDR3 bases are TGTGCCAGCAGTGAACAGGGGAGGACTGAAGCTTTCTTT.

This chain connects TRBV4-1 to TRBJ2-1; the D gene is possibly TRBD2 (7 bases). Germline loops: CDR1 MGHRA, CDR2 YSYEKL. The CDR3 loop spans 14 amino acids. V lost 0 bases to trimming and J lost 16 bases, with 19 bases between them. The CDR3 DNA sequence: TGCGCCAGCAGCCAAGAATTCCGGGCGGGGGCCTTCTTCTTC. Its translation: CASSQEFRAGAFFF.

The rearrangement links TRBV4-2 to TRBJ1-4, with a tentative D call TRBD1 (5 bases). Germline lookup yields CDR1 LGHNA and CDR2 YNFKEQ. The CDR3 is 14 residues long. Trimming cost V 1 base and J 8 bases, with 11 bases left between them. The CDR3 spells CASSQGVGAEKLFF. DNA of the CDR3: TGTGCCAGCAGCCAAGGTGTAGGGGCAGAAAAACTGTTTTTT.

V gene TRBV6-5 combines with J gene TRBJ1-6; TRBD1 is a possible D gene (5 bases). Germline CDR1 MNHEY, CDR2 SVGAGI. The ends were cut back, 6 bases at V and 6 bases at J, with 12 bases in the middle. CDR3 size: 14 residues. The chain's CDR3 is CASRGGRGNSPLHF. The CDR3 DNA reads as TGTGCCAGCAGGGGGGGGAGGGGTAATTCACCCCTCCACTTT.

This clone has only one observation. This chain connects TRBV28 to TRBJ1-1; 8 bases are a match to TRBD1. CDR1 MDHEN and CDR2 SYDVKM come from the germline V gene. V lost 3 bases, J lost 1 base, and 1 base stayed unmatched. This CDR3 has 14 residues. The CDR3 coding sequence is TGTGCCAGCAGTTTTGGACAGGGGAACACTGAAGCTTTCTTT. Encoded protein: CASSFGQGNTEAFF.

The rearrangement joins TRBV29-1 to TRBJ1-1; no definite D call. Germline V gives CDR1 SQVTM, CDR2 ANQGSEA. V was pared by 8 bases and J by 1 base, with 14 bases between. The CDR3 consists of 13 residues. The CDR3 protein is CSISSLGNTEAFF. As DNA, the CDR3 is TGCAGCATAAGTTCTCTCGGGAACACTGAAGCTTTCTTT.

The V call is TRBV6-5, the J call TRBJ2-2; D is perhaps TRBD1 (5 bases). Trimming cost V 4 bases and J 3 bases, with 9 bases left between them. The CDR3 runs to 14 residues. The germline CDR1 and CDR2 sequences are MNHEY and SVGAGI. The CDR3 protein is CASSLLRDTGELFF. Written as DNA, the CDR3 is TGTGCCAGCAGTTTACTCAGGGACACCGGGGAGCTGTTTTTT.

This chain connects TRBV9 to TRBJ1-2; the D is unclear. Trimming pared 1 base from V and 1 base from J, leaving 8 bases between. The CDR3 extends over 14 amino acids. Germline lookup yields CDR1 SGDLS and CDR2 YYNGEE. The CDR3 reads CASSVIAGNYGYTF. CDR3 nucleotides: TGTGCCAGCAGCGTAATTGCTGGTAACTATGGCTACACCTTC. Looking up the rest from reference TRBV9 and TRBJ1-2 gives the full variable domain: DSGVTQTPKHLITATGQRVTLRCSPRSGDLSVYWYQQSLDQGLQFLIQYYNGEERAKGNILERFSAQQFPDLHSELNLSSLELGDSALYFCASSVIAGNYGYTFGSGTRLTVV.

The DNA for the CDR3 is TGTGCCAGCAGCTCGACGCCCGGGGAAAATTCACCCCTCCACTTT. Translating it yields CASSSTPGENSPLHF. The V call is TRBV5-6, the J call TRBJ1-6; D is unclear. CDR1 is SGHDT, CDR2 YYEEEE, per germline. Trimming removed 3 bases from V and 7 bases from J, with 14 bases in between. The CDR3 has 15 amino acids.

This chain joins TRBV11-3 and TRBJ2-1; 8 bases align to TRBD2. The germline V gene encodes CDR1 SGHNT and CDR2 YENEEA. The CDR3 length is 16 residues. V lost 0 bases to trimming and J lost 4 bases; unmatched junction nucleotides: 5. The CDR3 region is CASSLEGAGVYNEQFF. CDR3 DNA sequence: TGTGCCAGCAGCTTAGAAGGAGCGGGGGTTTACAATGAGCAGTTCTTC.

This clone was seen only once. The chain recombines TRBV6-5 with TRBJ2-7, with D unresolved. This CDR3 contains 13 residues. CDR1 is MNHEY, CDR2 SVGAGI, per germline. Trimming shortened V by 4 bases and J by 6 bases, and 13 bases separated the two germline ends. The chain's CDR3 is CASSWSREGEQYF. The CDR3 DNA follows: TGTGCCAGCAGTTGGAGTAGGGAAGGCGAGCAGTACTTC.

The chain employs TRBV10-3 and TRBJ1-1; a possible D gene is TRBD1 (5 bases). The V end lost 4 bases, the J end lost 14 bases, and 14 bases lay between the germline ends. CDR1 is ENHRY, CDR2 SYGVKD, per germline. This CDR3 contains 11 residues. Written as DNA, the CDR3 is TGTGCCATCAGTGCGGGGGAACTGCGCTTCTTT. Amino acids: CAISAGELRFF.

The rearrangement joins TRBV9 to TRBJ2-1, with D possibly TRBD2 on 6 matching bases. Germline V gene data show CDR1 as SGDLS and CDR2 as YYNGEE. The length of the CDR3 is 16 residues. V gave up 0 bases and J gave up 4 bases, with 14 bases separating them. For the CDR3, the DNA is TGTGCCAGCAGCGTAGGGGGAGCGGGCGCTTACAATGAGCAGTTCTTC. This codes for CASSVGGAGAYNEQFF.

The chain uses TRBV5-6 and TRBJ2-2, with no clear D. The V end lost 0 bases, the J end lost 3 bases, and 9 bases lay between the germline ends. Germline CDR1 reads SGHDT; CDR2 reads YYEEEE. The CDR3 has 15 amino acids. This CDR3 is CASSLADRDTGELFF. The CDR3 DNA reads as TGTGCCAGCAGCTTGGCGGACCGGGACACCGGGGAGCTGTTTTTT.